The TCR beta chain described here comes from a study of OX40 agonist ivuxolimab in advanced cancers. Study-wide results and caveats: Some of the nonresponding patients also showed low levels of normalized T-cell clonal expansion.

TCRdb's copy holds only in-frame clones and misses some; the assay was immunoSEQ multiplex PCR. The repertoire holds roughly 99,000 clones, with about 91% as singletons. The CDR3 is made up of 12 amino acids. CDR1 and CDR2 from the germline V gene are ENHRY and SYGVKD. This clone occurred once. Its antigen is undetermined. The V call is TRBV10-3, the J call TRBJ1-3; D unclear. This TCR was recovered from an adult with an advanced solid tumor such as melanoma, head and neck, liver or kidney cancer. Here the sequenced sample was CD4+ or CD8+ T cells sorted from blood, taken in a trial of the OX40 agonist ivuxolimab. The CDR3 loop is CAARGSGNTIYF. The DNA for the CDR3 is TGTGCAGCACGGGGCTCTGGAAACACCATATATTTT.